The next 23 T cell receptor beta chains were all read from a single sample in a study of cytomegalovirus exposure and HLA in healthy donors. Use of 60 Vbeta and 13 Jbeta primers characterized the PCR. Profiled with immunoSEQ multiplex PCR; TCRdb holds only in-frame clones, not every one. The sample includes under 100,000 clones, about 78% of them seen just once. The sample taken for sequencing was PBMCs. The source is a man younger than 30 in good health and CMV-seropositive.

The rearrangement uses TRBV4-1 and TRBJ1-1; tentatively, D is TRBD1 (5 bases). V was shortened by 4 bases and J by 1 base, with 13 bases between the two germline ends. Germline V gene data show CDR1 as MGHRA and CDR2 as YSYEKL. This CDR3 is 15 amino acids long. CDR3 DNA: TGCGCCAGCAGCCCCACGGGGGTGGCGAACACTGAAGCTTTCTTT. Translating gives CASSPTGVANTEAFF.

This sequence joins TRBV7-2 and TRBJ2-7; TRBD2 aligns across 14 bases. V was clipped by 5 bases and J by 6 bases; unmatched bases: 3. The CDR3 has 14 residues. The V gene's germline CDR1 is SGHTA and CDR2 FQGNSA. The CDR3 DNA reads TGTGCCAGCAGCGTGGGACTAGCGGGGGTCGAGCAGTACTTC. Its protein product is CASSVGLAGVEQYF.

The V and J genes are TRBV29-1 and TRBJ1-2, with TRBD1 matching 8 bases. Germline CDR1 and CDR2: SQVTM and ANQGSEA. V dropped 6 bases and J dropped 2; count of bases not matched to a gene: 5. The length of the CDR3 is 13 residues. The CDR3 DNA reads as TGCAGCGTGGGACAGGCAAGGAACTATGGCTACACCTTC. This codes for CSVGQARNYGYTF.

The rearrangement joins TRBV5-4 to TRBJ2-7, with 7 positions matching TRBD1. Germline V gene data show CDR1 as SGHNT and CDR2 as YYREEE (reference sequence). With 4 bases clipped from V and 2 bases from J, the junction kept 3 bases outside the gene matches. This CDR3 is 13 amino acids long. Here the CDR3 DNA reads TGTGCCAGCAGCCCGGGGACAGCCTACGAGCAGTACTTC. This encodes CASSPGTAYEQYF.

The genes are TRBV10-2 and TRBJ2-7; D perhaps matches TRBD2 (5 bases). Germline CDR1 reads WSHSY; CDR2 reads SAAADI. V dropped 8 bases and J dropped 0 bases, with 11 bases sitting between them. This CDR3 contains 13 residues. Here the CDR3 reads CASAGLASYEQYF. The CDR3 bases are TGCGCCAGCGCTGGACTCGCCTCCTACGAGCAGTACTTC.

The chain carries TRBV6-6 and TRBJ1-4; 7 bases match TRBD1. The ends lost 6 bases at V and 5 bases at J; junction bases unmatched: 9. This CDR3 comprises 15 residues. The germline V gene has CDR1 MNHNY and CDR2 SVGAGI (reference sequence). CDR3 protein: CASRPKGAGNEKLFF. CDR3 DNA: TGTGCCAGCAGGCCTAAGGGGGCAGGGAATGAAAAACTGTTTTTT.

This CDR3 is CASSGTRGTSGSDSYNEQFF. For the CDR3, the DNA is TGTGCCAGCAGTGGAACGAGAGGGACTAGCGGGAGTGACTCCTACAATGAGCAGTTCTTC. The genes are TRBV2 and TRBJ2-1; TRBD2 aligns across 14 bases. Germline assignment: CDR1 SNHLY and CDR2 FYNNEI. The CDR3 runs to 20 residues. V was clipped by 4 bases and J by 0 bases; unmatched bases: 11.

The chain joins TRBV6-1 to TRBJ2-7; the D gene is possibly TRBD1 (5 bases). Trimming took off 7 bases at V and 4 bases at J, with 17 bases between the two ends. Per the germline V gene, CDR1 is MNHNS and CDR2 is SASEGT. The CDR3 spans 14 residues. The CDR3 bases are TGTGCCAGCACCCACTACGCAGGGATATACGAGCAGTACTTC. As protein: CASTHYAGIYEQYF.

This clone was picked up one time. This rearrangement joins TRBV5-4 to TRBJ2-6; 8 bases align to TRBD1. Trimming removed 4 bases from V and 2 bases from J; junction bases left unmatched: 2. Germline V gene sequence: CDR1 SGHNT, CDR2 YYREEE (reference sequence). The CDR3 covers 15 residues. The CDR3 region has the DNA TGTGCCAGCAGCCCAGGGGGCACTGGGGCCAACGTCCTGACTTTC. Amino acids: CASSPGGTGANVLTF.

This clone was recorded only once. The chain links TRBV28 to TRBJ1-2; no definite D call. The CDR3 extends over 13 amino acids. The V gene lost 2 bases and the J gene lost 7 bases, with 11 bases spanning the gap. In germline, CDR1 is MDHEN, CDR2 SYDVKM. The chain's CDR3 is CASSLRVVAGYTF. As DNA, the CDR3 is TGTGCCAGCAGTTTACGGGTCGTGGCTGGCTACACCTTC.

This chain links TRBV7-3 with TRBJ1-1; perhaps TRBD1 as D (5 bases). CDR1 is SGHTA, CDR2 FQGTGA, per germline. V shed 2 bases and J shed 14 bases, with 18 bases lying between them. This CDR3 spans 13 amino acids. CDR3 sequence reads: CASSLGAGGEEFF. CDR3 in DNA: TGTGCCAGCAGCTTAGGAGCCGGGGGGGAAGAATTCTTT. The full variable domain, with the rest looked up from reference TRBV7-3 and TRBJ1-1, is GAGVSQTPSNKVTEKGKYVELRCDPISGHTALYWYRQSLGQGPEFLIYFQGTGAADDSGLPNDRFFAVRPEGSVSTLKIQRTERGDSAVYLCASSLGAGGEEFFGQGTRLTVV.

Turning to this clone: A junction end diverges from the germline sequence, so it may reflect a read error. This sequence joins TRBV7-7 and TRBJ2-5; D call uncertain. Per germline, CDR1 SSHAT and CDR2 FNYEAQ (reference sequence). The CDR3 is 13 amino acids. CDR3 in amino acids: CASSLADGETQYF. As DNA, the CDR3 is TGTGCTAGCAGCTTAGCTGACGGGGAGACCCAGTACTTC.

The rearrangement links TRBV15 to TRBJ2-7; TRBD2 matches 7 bases. The CDR3 runs 16 residues. The J segment lost 1 base and the V segment lost 1 base, leaving 7 bases of the junction unmatched. Germline CDR1 and CDR2: LNHNV and YYDKDF (reference sequence). CDR3 loop: CATSRGSSGKSYEQYF. The CDR3 DNA follows: TGTGCCACCAGCAGAGGTTCTAGCGGTAAATCCTACGAGCAGTACTTC.

Of note for this clone: The sample contains more than one DNA sequence encoding this CDR3. This chain links TRBV28 with TRBJ1-2, with D uncertain. The germline V and J ends were trimmed by 2 bases and 2 bases, with 3 bases remaining between them. The length of the CDR3 is 12 residues. Germline CDR1 MDHEN, CDR2 SYDVKM. DNA for the CDR3: TGTGCCAGCAGTTTACGGAACTATGGCTACACCTTC. This gives the protein CASSLRNYGYTF.

The chain recombines TRBV2 with TRBJ2-7; D possibly corresponds to TRBD1 (5 bases). The CDR3 covers 10 residues. The V end was cut by 6 bases, the J end by 9 bases, with 9 bases between. The germline V gene encodes CDR1 SNHLY and CDR2 FYNNEI. This CDR3 reads CASRGPVQYF. CDR3 bases: TGTGCCAGCAGGGGGCCGGTGCAGTACTTC.

This chain joins TRBV6-5 and TRBJ1-1, with 8 bases fitting TRBD1. This CDR3 is built from 16 residues. The V gene's germline CDR1 is MNHEY and CDR2 SVGAGI. V dropped 4 bases and J dropped 0; count of bases not matched to a gene: 7. The CDR3 coding sequence is TGTGCCAGCAGTTCTGACAGGGGAGTAATGAACACTGAAGCTTTCTTT. This sequence encodes CASSSDRGVMNTEAFF.

This clone was observed once. The genes are TRBV2 and TRBJ2-3; the match to TRBD2 covers 14 bases. The V segment lost 2 bases and the J segment 5 bases; nucleotides outside the gene matches: 9. The length of the CDR3 is 18 residues. Germline values: CDR1 SNHLY, CDR2 FYNNEI. CDR3 nucleotides: TGTGCCAGCAGTGAAAGGGCGCCGGGACTAGCGGGAGAAGATACGCAGTATTTT. Translating it yields CASSERAPGLAGEDTQYF.

The V call is TRBV5-1, the J call TRBJ2-7; 10 bases are a match to TRBD2. Germline CDR1 SGHRS, CDR2 YFSETQ. The CDR3 has 16 residues. V trimming: 4 bases; J trimming: 0 bases; junction bases outside the gene matches: 7. In DNA, the CDR3 is TGCGCCAGCAGCGCCGGACTAGCGGTTAGCTCCTACGAGCAGTACTTC. Its protein product is CASSAGLAVSSYEQYF.

CDR3 sequence reads: CASSYGGRSYNEQFF. CDR3 DNA sequence: TGTGCCAGCAGTTACGGTGGCAGATCCTACAATGAGCAGTTCTTC. V is TRBV6-5 and J is TRBJ2-1, with D unresolved. V lost 2 bases and J 1 base, leaving 9 bases between the germline ends. Germline values: CDR1 MNHEY, CDR2 SVGAGI. CDR3 length: 15 residues.

This chain joins TRBV29-1 and TRBJ2-1, with 7 nucleotides matching TRBD2. There are 13 residues in the CDR3. Germline V gene sequence: CDR1 SQVTM, CDR2 ANQGSEA. With V trimmed by 5 bases and J by 8 bases, 9 bases remained unmatched. The CDR3 here is CSVLAGVLDEQFF. The CDR3 coding sequence is TGCAGCGTTCTCGCGGGGGTCTTGGATGAGCAGTTCTTC.

V gene TRBV19 combines with J gene TRBJ2-1; TRBD2 aligns across 7 bases. With 6 bases clipped from V and 2 bases from J, the junction kept 1 base outside the gene matches. Germline V gene lookup returns CDR1 LNHDA and CDR2 SQIVND (reference sequence). This CDR3 contains 13 residues. The DNA for the CDR3 is TGTGCCAGTAGCGGGAGGCCCTACAATGAGCAGTTCTTC. Its protein product is CASSGRPYNEQFF. The whole variable domain, filled in from reference TRBV19 and TRBJ2-1, reads DGGITQSPKYLFRKEGQNVTLSCEQNLNHDAMYWYRQDPGQGLRLIYYSQIVNDFQKGDIAEGYSVSREKKESFPLTVTSAQKNPTAFYLCASSGRPYNEQFFGPGTRLTVL.

The chain is built from TRBV6-5 and TRBJ2-7; possibly TRBD1 for D (6 bases). From germline, CDR1 is MNHEY and CDR2 SVGAGI. The V gene lost 5 bases and the J gene lost 5 bases, with 19 bases spanning the gap. The CDR3 spans 15 residues. CDR3 bases: TGTGCCAGCAGTAACCAACCTCCTACAGGGAACGAGCAGTACTTC. It is translated as CASSNQPPTGNEQYF.

The chain employs TRBV6-1 and TRBJ2-1; no firm D call. The CDR3 runs 13 residues. Germline V CDR1 and CDR2: MNHNS, SASEGT. V was cut by 7 bases and J by 1 base, with 8 bases left in between. The CDR3 loop is CASNYYSYNEQFF. CDR3 coding DNA: TGTGCCAGCAATTATTATTCCTACAATGAGCAGTTCTTC.